This TCR beta chain was profiled in a study of cytomegalovirus exposure and HLA in healthy donors. As for the study in general: Sequencing of 150 million to 200 million T cells in an earlier analysis found approximately 120 million unique TCR beta sequences. Samples from HLA-typed donors yielded 65 million to 85 million unique TCRs in an early data release.

Germline CDR1 MNHEY, CDR2 SVGAGI. Trimming removed 6 bases at V and 8 bases at J, with 11 bases between. The CDR3 runs 12 residues. PCR used 60 Vbeta primers and 13 Jbeta primers. Produced via immunoSEQ multiplex PCR; TCRdb's table is partial and in-frame only. The table has 150,000 to 200,000 clones, 65% to 75% seen once. Notes on the study in general: Sequencing depth across donors, presence/absence analyses assumed, was roughly uniform. In an earlier analysis, about 87% or about 30%: the productive usage of most TCR beta V segments.

This clone has just a few counts. Its matching antigen is unknown. The sample was PBMCs. This chain joins TRBV6-5 and TRBJ2-1, with a weak D call TRBD1 (6 bases). The TCR originated in a girl between 10 and 17 years old in good health and CMV-seronegative. CDR3 in amino acids: CASSGNRDEQFF. The CDR3 DNA sequence: TGTGCCAGCAGCGGAAACAGGGATGAGCAGTTCTTC.